This entry lists 3 T cell receptor beta chains sequenced from one sample in a study of cytomegalovirus exposure and HLA in healthy donors. The PCR ran on 60 Vbeta and 13 Jbeta primers. The method was immunoSEQ multiplex PCR; TCRdb's version includes in-frame clones alone and lacks a portion of them. The profile covers 100,000 to 150,000 clones, with just over 70% appearing a single time and under 3% taken by the ten largest. The material sequenced was PBMCs. The source is a woman aged 55-70 years in good health and CMV-seropositive.

The chain is built from TRBV27 and TRBJ1-5; a weak D match, TRBD1 (6 bases). Germline CDR1 reads MNHEY; CDR2 reads SMNVEV (reference sequence). V was pared by 5 bases and J by 3 bases, with 11 bases between. The CDR3 runs to 14 residues. CDR3 sequence: CASSLGQTNQPQHF. The CDR3 DNA reads as TGTGCCAGCAGTCTCGGACAGACCAATCAGCCCCAGCATTTT.

The rearrangement links TRBV19 to TRBJ1-3; weak D call: TRBD1 (6 bases). This CDR3 is built from 12 residues. The germline CDR1 and CDR2 sequences are LNHDA and SQIVND (reference sequence). V was shortened by 8 bases and J by 4 bases, with 9 bases between the two germline ends. The CDR3 DNA sequence: TGTGCCAGTGTCGACAGGGGAAACACCATATATTTT. Translated: CASVDRGNTIYF.

This chain connects TRBV29-1 to TRBJ2-2; 12 nucleotides agree with TRBD1. In germline, CDR1 is SQVTM, CDR2 ANQGSEA. Trimming cost V 5 bases and J 2 bases; bases outside gene matches: 6. The length of the CDR3 is 16 residues. This CDR3 is CSVPGTGGRNTGELFF. Here the CDR3 DNA reads TGCAGCGTTCCGGGGACAGGGGGCCGAAACACCGGGGAGCTGTTTTTT.